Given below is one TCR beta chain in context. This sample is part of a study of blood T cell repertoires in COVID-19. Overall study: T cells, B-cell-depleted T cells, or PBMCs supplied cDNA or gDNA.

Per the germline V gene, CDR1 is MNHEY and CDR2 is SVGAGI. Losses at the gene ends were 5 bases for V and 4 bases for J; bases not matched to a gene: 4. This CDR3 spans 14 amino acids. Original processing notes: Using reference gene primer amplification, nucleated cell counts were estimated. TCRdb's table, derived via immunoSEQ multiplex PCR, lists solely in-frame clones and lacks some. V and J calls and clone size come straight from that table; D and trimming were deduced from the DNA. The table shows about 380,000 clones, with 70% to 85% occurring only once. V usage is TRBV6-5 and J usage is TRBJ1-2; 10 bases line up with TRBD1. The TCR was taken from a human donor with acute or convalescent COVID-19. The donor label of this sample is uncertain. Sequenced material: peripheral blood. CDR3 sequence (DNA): TGTGCCAGCAGTCGGACAGGGGGTTCCTATGGCTACACCTTC. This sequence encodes CASSRTGGSYGYTF.